This T cell receptor (beta chain) appears in the sequencing data of a study of T cells in Graves' hyperthyroidism and ophthalmopathy. Using RNA transcripts as the source, TCR beta CDR3 regions were amplified. The HTBI primer set was used in a first-round RT-PCR of the TCR CDR3. Via MiXCR, TCRdb re-called the multiplex PCR reads, giving one row per CDR3 protein. Seen here are a few hundred thousand distinct CDR3 sequences, more than 13% observed once, and the top ten hold roughly 33%. CDR3 length: 14 residues. Germline CDR1 is DFQATT and CDR2 is SNEGSKA (reference sequence). J was trimmed by 11 bases and V by 3 bases; bases with no gene match: 8. This clonotype was observed a few times.

The V gene is TRBV20-1, the J gene TRBJ2-3, with TRBD2 matching 13 bases. Source material: blood. This clonotype was obtained from a woman aged 30 to 39 with Graves' hyperthyroidism. CDR3 sequence (DNA): TGCAGTGCTAGGGGACTAGCGGGACCGAACGAGCAGTATTTT. Translating gives CSARGLAGPNEQYF.